This entry lists 13 T cell receptor beta chains sequenced from one sample in a study of post-analysis software for immune sequencing data. Findings and limits, study-wide: The five TRBV segments detected at higher frequency in patients than in controls included TRBV5-6, TRBV5-1 and TRBV20-1.

Their recognized antigens are unknown. Unique molecular identifiers featured in each of the TCR beta cDNA libraries. MiXCR, applied by TCRdb to the PCR reads, yields one record per CDR3 protein. The sample has hundreds of thousands of distinct CDR3 sequences; roughly 30% are singletons. Source material: blood. The receptor set was obtained from a girl aged 10 to 17 with multiple sclerosis.

In this sample, this clonotype turned up a few times. The genes are TRBV5-5 and TRBJ2-5, with a tentative D call TRBD1 (5 bases). Trimming cost V 4 bases and J 1 base, with 17 bases left between them. Germline loops: CDR1 SGHKS, CDR2 YYEKEE (reference sequence). The CDR3 covers 16 residues. In nucleotides, the CDR3 is TGTGCCAGCAGCCACACGGCTCGGACAAGCCAAGAGACCCAGTACTTC. It yields the protein CASSHTARTSQETQYF.

This clonotype was seen only a few times. This rearrangement joins TRBV20-1 to TRBJ2-5, with TRBD2 matching over 7 bases. V gave up 6 bases and J gave up 2 bases; unmatched junction bases: 24. There are 19 residues in the CDR3. CDR1 is DFQATT, CDR2 SNEGSKA, per germline (reference sequence). CDR3 nucleotide sequence: TGCAGTGCCACTGGTTTCGGGAGGAATGTCGGAGTGGTACAAGAGACCCAGTACTTC. This gives the protein CSATGFGRNVGVVQETQYF.

The rearrangement joins TRBV7-8 to TRBJ2-5; TRBD2 is a possible D gene (5 bases). The V end was cut by 4 bases, the J end by 5 bases, with 17 bases between. The CDR3 has 15 residues. Germline V CDR1 and CDR2: SGHVS, FQNEAQ. The CDR3 reads CASSSSGGSWETQYF. The CDR3, as DNA: TGTGCCAGCAGCTCCTCTGGCGGGTCGTGGGAGACCCAGTACTTC.

The sample holds one count of this clonotype. V and J are TRBV7-2 and TRBJ2-3; maybe TRBD1 (6 bases). Per the germline V gene, CDR1 is SGHTA and CDR2 is FQGNSA. The CDR3 is made up of 18 amino acids. V shed 6 bases and J shed 4 bases, with 26 bases lying between them. Here the CDR3 reads CASSFRVRGGLTADTQYF. The CDR3 DNA is TGTGCCAGCAGTTTCCGGGTTAGAGGGGGATTGACGGCAGATACGCAGTATTTT.

This clonotype was observed a few times. This chain links TRBV2 with TRBJ2-1; no clear D. Germline CDR1 reads SNHLY; CDR2 reads FYNNEI. Trimming shortened V by 2 bases and J by 7 bases, and 6 bases separated the two germline ends. This CDR3 region has 12 residues. CDR3 in DNA: TGTGCCAGCAGTGAAATGTTGAATGAGCAGTTCTTC. It codes for CASSEMLNEQFF.

This clonotype was recorded only once. The genes are TRBV5-5 and TRBJ2-3, with D uncertain. The germline gives CDR1 SGHKS, CDR2 YYEKEE (reference sequence). The V gene lost 2 bases and the J gene lost 6 bases, with 7 bases spanning the gap. The length of the CDR3 is 12 residues. CDR3 protein: CASSFFGDTQYF. In nucleotides, the CDR3 is TGTGCCAGCAGCTTTTTCGGGGATACGCAGTATTTT.

The V gene is TRBV29-1, the J gene TRBJ1-1, with a possible D match to TRBD1 (6 bases). The CDR3 sequence is 12 residues long. Trimming took 7 bases from V and 5 from J, leaving 14 bases between them. Germline CDR1 is SQVTM and CDR2 is ANQGSEA. The CDR3 spells CSGQGLSTEAFF. CDR3 DNA: TGCAGCGGTCAGGGGTTGAGTACTGAAGCTTTCTTT.

The chain employs TRBV5-5 and TRBJ2-5; no reliable D call. With 1 base removed from V and 2 bases from J, the gap between germline ends came to 9 bases. The V gene's germline CDR1 is SGHKS and CDR2 YYEKEE (reference sequence). The CDR3 is 14 amino acids. CDR3 sequence: CASSLRLIQETQYF. In nucleotides, the CDR3 is TGTGCCAGCAGCTTGAGGCTGATACAAGAGACCCAGTACTTC.

The V call is TRBV6-6, the J call TRBJ1-1, with a possible D match to TRBD1 (6 bases). Trimming pared 6 bases from V and 0 bases from J, leaving 14 bases between. This CDR3 has 15 amino acids. Germline lookup yields CDR1 MNHNY and CDR2 SVGAGI (reference sequence). Here the CDR3 reads CASRPGQSMNTEAFF. The CDR3 bases are TGTGCCAGCAGGCCTGGACAGTCCATGAACACTGAAGCTTTCTTT.

The V and J genes are TRBV5-4 and TRBJ2-5; 11 nucleotides agree with TRBD1. Trimming at V came to 3 bases and at J to 11 bases, leaving 6 bases not matched to a gene. Germline values: CDR1 SGHNT, CDR2 YYREEE (reference sequence). The CDR3 is made up of 13 amino acids. For the CDR3, the DNA is TGTGCCAGCAGCTGGGACAGGGGGAGGGAGCAGTACTTC. It codes for CASSWDRGREQYF.

The rearrangement uses TRBV6-1 and TRBJ1-2; D is unresolved. The CDR3 extends over 16 amino acids. V was cut by 3 bases and J by 3 bases, with 17 bases left in between. Germline V gene data show CDR1 as MNHNS and CDR2 as SASEGT. The CDR3 spells CASSDPDALRYYGYTF. CDR3 nucleotides: TGTGCCAGCAGTGACCCGGACGCGTTGAGGTACTATGGCTACACCTTC.

This chain joins TRBV29-1 and TRBJ2-3; 10 positions match TRBD2. CDR3 length: 17 amino acids. CDR1 is SQVTM, CDR2 ANQGSEA, per germline. V lost 1 base to trimming and J lost 4 bases; unmatched junction nucleotides: 11. The CDR3 region is CSVEGPKREGRADTQYF. DNA of the CDR3: TGCAGCGTTGAAGGGCCGAAGCGGGAGGGCCGGGCAGATACGCAGTATTTT.

This clonotype was observed many times. The CDR3 DNA follows: TGCGCCAGCAGCCTAGTAGGAGGTGGGTCCTACAATGAGCAGTTCTTC. It translates to CASSLVGGGSYNEQFF. V gene TRBV4-3 combines with J gene TRBJ2-1; D perhaps matches TRBD2 (5 bases). The V and J ends lost 4 bases and 1 base respectively, with 14 bases between them. CDR3 length: 16 residues. Germline V gene data show CDR1 as LGHNA and CDR2 as YSLEER.